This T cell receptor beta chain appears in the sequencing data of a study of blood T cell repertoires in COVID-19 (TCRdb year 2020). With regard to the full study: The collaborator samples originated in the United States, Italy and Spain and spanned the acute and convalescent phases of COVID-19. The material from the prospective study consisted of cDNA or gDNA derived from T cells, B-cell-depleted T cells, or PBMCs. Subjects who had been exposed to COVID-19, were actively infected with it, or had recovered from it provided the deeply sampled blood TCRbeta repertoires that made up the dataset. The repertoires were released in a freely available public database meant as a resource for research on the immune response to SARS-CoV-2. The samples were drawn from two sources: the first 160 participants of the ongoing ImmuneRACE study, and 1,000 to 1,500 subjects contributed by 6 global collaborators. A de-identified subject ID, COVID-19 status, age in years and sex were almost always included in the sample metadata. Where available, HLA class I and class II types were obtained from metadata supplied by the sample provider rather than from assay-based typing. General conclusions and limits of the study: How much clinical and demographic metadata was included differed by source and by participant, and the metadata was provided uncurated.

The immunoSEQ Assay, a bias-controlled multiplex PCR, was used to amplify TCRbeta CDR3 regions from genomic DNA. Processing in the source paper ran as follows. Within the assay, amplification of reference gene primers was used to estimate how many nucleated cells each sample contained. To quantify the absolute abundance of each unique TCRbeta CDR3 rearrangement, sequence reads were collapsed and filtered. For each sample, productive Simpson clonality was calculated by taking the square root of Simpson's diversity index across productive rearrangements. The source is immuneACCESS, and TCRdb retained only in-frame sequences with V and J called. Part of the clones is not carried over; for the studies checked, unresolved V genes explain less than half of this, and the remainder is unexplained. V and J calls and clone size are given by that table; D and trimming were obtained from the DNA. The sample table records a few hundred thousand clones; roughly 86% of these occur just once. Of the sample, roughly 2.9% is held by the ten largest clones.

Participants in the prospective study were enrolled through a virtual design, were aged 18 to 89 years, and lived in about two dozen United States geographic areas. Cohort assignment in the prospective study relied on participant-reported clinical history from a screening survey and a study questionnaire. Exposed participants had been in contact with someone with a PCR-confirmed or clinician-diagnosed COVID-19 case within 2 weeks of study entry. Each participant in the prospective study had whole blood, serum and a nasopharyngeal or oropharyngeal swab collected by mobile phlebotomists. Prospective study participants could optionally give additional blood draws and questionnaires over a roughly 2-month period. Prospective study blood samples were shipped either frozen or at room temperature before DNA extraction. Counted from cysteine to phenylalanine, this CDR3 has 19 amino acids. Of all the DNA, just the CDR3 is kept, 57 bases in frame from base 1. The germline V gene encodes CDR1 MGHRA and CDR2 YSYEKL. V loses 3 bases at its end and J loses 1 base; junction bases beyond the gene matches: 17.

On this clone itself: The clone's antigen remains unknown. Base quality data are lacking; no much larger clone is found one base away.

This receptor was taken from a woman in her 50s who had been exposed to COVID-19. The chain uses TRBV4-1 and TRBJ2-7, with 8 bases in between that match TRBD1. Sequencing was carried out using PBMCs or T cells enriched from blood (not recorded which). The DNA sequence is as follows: TGCGCCAGCAGCCAGGTATCTTCCCTTAGGGACAGGACTTCCTACGAGCAGTACTTC. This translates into CASSQVSSLRDRTSYEQYF.